These 7 T cell receptor beta chains came from one sample sequenced in a study of blood T cell repertoires in COVID-19. Here immunoSEQ multiplex PCR was the method, and the copy in TCRdb shows in-frame clones only, minus some. Among around 150,000 clones listed, approximately 80% were seen once. Specimen: PBMCs or T cells enriched from blood (not recorded which). These receptors all come from a man between 50 and 59 years old who had recovered from COVID-19.

This clone has a handful of counts. The chain uses TRBV5-1 and TRBJ2-5; D is ambiguous. The CDR3 totals 13 residues. Trimming took off 4 bases at V and 7 bases at J, with 14 bases between the two ends. In germline, CDR1 is SGHRS, CDR2 YFSETQ. The CDR3 spells CASSIDGLGTQYF. The CDR3 DNA is TGCGCCAGCAGCATTGACGGGTTAGGGACCCAGTACTTC.

This clone was detected a few times. The CDR3 DNA reads as TGTGCCACCAAGCCGAGACAATTAGGCTCCTACAATGAGCAGTTCTTC. Amino acids: CATKPRQLGSYNEQFF. This chain joins TRBV15 and TRBJ2-1; D uncertain. Trimming pared 7 bases from V and 0 bases from J, leaving 16 bases between. This CDR3 is built from 16 residues. Germline CDR1 reads LNHNV; CDR2 reads YYDKDF (reference sequence). The whole variable domain, filled in from reference TRBV15 and TRBJ2-1, reads DAMVIQNPRYQVTQFGKPVTLSCSQTLNHNVMYWYQQKSSQAPKLLFHYYDKDFNNEADTPDNFQSRRPNTSFCFLDIRSPGLGDTAMYLCATKPRQLGSYNEQFFGPGTRLTVL.

V is TRBV19 and J is TRBJ1-4; D possibly corresponds to TRBD1 (5 bases). Germline values: CDR1 LNHDA, CDR2 SQIVND (reference sequence). The germline V and J ends were trimmed by 2 bases and 2 bases, with 6 bases remaining between them. The CDR3 runs to 14 residues. The CDR3 DNA follows: TGTGCCAGTAGTATAAGGGGCACTAATGAAAAACTGTTTTTT. Residues: CASSIRGTNEKLFF.

The chain is built from TRBV20-1 and TRBJ2-3, with TRBD2 matching over 8 bases. The length of the CDR3 is 14 residues. V dropped 3 bases and J dropped 5; count of bases not matched to a gene: 7. Germline values: CDR1 DFQATT, CDR2 SNEGSKA (reference sequence). The CDR3 bases are TGCAGTGCTAGTTACGGGGGGGCCAGAGATACGCAGTATTTT. Translation gives CSASYGGARDTQYF.

The chain couples TRBV5-1 to TRBJ1-5; tentative D call: TRBD1 (5 bases). Germline V gene lookup returns CDR1 SGHRS and CDR2 YFSETQ. This CDR3 has 13 amino acids. Trimming stripped 1 base from V and 8 bases from J, with 10 bases between. CDR3 amino acids: CASSLKQGEPQHF. The DNA of the CDR3 is TGCGCCAGCAGCTTGAAGCAGGGCGAGCCCCAGCATTTT.

The V call is TRBV7-8, the J call TRBJ2-3; 7 bases match TRBD2. CDR1 and CDR2 (germline): SGHVS, FQNEAQ. CDR3 length: 15 amino acids. After removal of 5 bases from V and 2 bases from J, the junction contained 7 bases not matched to a gene. Here the CDR3 reads CASSTPSGHTDTQYF. CDR3 DNA: TGTGCCAGCAGCACCCCTAGCGGTCACACAGATACGCAGTATTTT.

This sequence joins TRBV28 and TRBJ1-5, with D possibly being TRBD1 (6 bases). CDR1 is MDHEN, CDR2 SYDVKM, per germline. The length of the CDR3 is 15 residues. Trimming took 7 bases from V and 0 from J, leaving 13 bases between them. The CDR3 is CASKIRTDSNQPQHF. Written as DNA, the CDR3 is TGTGCCAGCAAAATCCGGACAGATAGCAATCAGCCCCAGCATTTT.